Reported below is one TCR beta chain. Trimming took 4 bases from V and 4 from J, leaving 10 bases between them. Germline V gene lookup returns CDR1 MNHEY and CDR2 SVGAGI. The CDR3 spans 13 residues. As originally analysed: The authors estimated nucleated cell counts from reference gene primer amplification. TCRdb's copy holds only in-frame clones and misses some; the assay was immunoSEQ multiplex PCR. The V and J calls and clone size are taken from that table; D and trimming were inferred from the DNA. The data contain some 220,000 clones, 84% of them singletons. The sample is drawn from a study of blood T cell repertoires in COVID-19. Looking at the study overall: Acute and convalescent COVID-19 specimens originated in the United States, Italy and Spain. T cells, B-cell-depleted T cells, or PBMCs provided the cDNA or gDNA that served as material.

Specimen: peripheral blood. The V call is TRBV6-5, the J call TRBJ1-2; possible D gene TRBD1, 6 bases. The clonotype originates from a man aged 50-59 years with acute or convalescent COVID-19. In nucleotides, the CDR3 is TGTGCCAGCAGTTCCACAGGGCTCTATGGCTACACCTTC. Protein product: CASSSTGLYGYTF.